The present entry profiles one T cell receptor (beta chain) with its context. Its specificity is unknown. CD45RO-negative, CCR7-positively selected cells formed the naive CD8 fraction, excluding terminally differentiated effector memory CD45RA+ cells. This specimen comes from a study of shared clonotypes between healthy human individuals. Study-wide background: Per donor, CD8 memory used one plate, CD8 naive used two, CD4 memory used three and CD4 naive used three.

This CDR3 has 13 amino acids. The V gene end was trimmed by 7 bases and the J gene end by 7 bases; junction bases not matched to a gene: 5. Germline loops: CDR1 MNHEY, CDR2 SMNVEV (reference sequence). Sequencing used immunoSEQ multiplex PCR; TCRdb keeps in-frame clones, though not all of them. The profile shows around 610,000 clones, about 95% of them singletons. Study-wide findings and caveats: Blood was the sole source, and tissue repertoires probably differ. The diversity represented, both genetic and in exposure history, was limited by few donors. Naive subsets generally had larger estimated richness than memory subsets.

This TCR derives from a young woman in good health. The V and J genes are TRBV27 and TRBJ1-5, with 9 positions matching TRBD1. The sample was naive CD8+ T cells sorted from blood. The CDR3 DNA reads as TGTGCCAGCACGGGGGGGACAGGGCAGCCCCAGCATTTT. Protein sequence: CASTGGTGQPQHF.